The clone carrying this TCR beta chain has just a few counts. Its antigen is as yet unknown. These data belong to a study of cytomegalovirus exposure and HLA in healthy donors. Points from the study as a whole: Reportedly, a later analysis found an Asian-associated ancestry cluster had fewer N-insertions than the approximately 670-donor mean. Being productive about 90% or about 30% of the time was typical of most TCR beta V segments in an earlier analysis.

In the PCR, 60 Vbeta and 13 Jbeta primers were used. TCRdb's copy holds only in-frame clones and misses some; the assay was immunoSEQ multiplex PCR. The data hold about 99,000 clones, with 78% observed a single time. This CDR3 comprises 11 residues. Germline CDR1 and CDR2: SGHDT and YYEEEE. With 0 bases removed from V and 13 bases from J, the gap between germline ends came to 9 bases. The genes are TRBV5-6 and TRBJ2-3, with a weak D call TRBD2 (5 bases). This receptor was identified in a woman aged 40 to 55 in good health and CMV-seronegative. The material sequenced was PBMCs. The CDR3 bases are TGTGCCAGCAGCTTGGTGGGTAGCGAGTATTTT. Translated, it gives CASSLVGSEYF.